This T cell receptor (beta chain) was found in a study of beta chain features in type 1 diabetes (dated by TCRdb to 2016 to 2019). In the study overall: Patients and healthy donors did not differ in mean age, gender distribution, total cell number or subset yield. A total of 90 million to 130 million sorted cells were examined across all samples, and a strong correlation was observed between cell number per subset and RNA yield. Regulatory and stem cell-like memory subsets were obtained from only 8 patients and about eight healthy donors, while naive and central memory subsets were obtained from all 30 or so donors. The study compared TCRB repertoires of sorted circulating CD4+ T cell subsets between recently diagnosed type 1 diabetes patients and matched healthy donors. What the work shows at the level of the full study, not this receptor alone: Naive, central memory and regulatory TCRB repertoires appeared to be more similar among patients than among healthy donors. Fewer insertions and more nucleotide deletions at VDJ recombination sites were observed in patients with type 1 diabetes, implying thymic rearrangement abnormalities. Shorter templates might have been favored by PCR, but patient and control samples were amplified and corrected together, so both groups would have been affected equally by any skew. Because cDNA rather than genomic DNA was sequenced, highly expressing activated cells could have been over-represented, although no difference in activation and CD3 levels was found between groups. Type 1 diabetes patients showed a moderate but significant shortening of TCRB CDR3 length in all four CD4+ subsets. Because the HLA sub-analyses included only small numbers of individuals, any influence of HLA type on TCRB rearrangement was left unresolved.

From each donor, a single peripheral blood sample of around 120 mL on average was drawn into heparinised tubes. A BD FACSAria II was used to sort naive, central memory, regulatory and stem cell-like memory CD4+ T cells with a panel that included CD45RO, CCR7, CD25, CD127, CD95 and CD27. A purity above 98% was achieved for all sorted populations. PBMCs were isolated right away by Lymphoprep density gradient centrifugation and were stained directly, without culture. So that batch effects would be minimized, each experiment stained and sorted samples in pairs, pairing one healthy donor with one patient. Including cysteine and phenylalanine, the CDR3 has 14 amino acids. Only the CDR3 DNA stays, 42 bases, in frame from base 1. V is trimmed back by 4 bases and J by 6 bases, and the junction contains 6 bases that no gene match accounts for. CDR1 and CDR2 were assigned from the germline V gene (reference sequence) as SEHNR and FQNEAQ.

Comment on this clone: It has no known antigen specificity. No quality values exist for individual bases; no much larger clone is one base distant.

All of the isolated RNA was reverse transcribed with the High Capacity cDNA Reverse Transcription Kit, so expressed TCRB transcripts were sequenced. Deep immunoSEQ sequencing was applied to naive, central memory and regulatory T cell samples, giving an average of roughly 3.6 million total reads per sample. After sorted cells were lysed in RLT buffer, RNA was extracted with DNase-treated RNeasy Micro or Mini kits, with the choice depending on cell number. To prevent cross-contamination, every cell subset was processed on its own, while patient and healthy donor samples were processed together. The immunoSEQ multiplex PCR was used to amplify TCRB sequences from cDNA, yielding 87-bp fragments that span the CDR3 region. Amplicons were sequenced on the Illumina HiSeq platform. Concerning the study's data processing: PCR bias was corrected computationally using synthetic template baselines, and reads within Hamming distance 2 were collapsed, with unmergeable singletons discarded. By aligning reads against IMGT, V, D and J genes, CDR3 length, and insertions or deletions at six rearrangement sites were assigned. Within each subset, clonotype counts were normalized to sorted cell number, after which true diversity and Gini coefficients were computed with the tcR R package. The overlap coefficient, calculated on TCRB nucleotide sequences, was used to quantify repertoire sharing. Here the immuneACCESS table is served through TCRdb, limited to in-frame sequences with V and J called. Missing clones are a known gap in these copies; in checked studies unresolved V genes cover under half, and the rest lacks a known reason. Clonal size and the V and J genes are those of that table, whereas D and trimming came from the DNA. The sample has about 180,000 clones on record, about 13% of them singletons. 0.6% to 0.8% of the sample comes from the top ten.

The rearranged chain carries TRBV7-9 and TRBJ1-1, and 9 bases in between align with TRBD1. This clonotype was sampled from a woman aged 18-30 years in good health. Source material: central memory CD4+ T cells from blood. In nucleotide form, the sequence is TGTGCCAGCAGCTACTCGGGACAGGGTCCTGAAGCTTTCTTT. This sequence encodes CASSYSGQGPEAFF.